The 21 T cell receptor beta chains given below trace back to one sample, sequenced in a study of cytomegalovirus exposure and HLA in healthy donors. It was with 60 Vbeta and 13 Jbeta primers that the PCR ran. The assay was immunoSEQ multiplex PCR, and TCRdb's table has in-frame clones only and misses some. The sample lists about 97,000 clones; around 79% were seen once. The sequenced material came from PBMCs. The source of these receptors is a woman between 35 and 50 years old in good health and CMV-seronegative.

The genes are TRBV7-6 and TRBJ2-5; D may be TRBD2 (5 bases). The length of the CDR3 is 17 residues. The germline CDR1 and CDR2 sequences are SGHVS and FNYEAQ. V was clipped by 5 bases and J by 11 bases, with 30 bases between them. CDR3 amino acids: CASSPNFFLLEAREQYF. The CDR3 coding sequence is TGTGCCAGCAGCCCAAATTTTTTTCTATTGGAGGCTCGAGAGCAGTACTTC.

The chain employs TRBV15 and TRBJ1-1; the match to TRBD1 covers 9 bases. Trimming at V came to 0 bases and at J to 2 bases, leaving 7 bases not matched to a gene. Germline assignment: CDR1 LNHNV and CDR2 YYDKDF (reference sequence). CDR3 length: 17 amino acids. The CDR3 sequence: CATSRDSLGQGNTEAFF. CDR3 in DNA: TGTGCCACCAGCAGAGATAGTTTGGGACAGGGAAACACTGAAGCTTTCTTT.

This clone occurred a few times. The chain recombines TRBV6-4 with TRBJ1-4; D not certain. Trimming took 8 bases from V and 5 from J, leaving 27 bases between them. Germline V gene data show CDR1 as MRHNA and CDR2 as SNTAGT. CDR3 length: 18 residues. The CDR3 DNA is TGTGCCAGCTATCCCCGAAGACCGAGGAGGAGAGTCAATGAAAAACTGTTTTTT. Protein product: CASYPRRPRRRVNEKLFF.

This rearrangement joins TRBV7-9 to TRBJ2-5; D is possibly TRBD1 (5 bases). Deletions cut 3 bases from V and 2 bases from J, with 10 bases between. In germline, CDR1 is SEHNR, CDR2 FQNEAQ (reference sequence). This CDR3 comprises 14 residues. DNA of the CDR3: TGTGCCAGCAGCTTCCGACAGCCTCAAGAGACCCAGTACTTC. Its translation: CASSFRQPQETQYF. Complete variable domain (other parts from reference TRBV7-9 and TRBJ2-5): DTGVSQNPRHKITKRGQNVTFRCDPISEHNRLYWYRQTLGQGPEFLTYFQNEAQLEKSRLLSDRFSAERPKGSFSTLEIQRTEQGDSAMYLCASSFRQPQETQYFGPGTRLLVL.

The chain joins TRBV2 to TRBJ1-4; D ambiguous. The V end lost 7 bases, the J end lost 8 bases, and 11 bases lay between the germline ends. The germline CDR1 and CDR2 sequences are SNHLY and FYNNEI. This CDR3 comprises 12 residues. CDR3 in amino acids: CASNGDREKLFF. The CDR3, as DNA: TGTGCCAGCAACGGGGATCGGGAAAAACTGTTTTTT.

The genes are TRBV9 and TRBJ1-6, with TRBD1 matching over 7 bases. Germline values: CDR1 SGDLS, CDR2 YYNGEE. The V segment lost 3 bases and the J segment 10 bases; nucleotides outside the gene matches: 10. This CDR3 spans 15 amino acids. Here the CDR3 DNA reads TGTGCCAGCAGCGCCTTAGACAGGGCGCAATCACCCCTCCACTTT. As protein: CASSALDRAQSPLHF.

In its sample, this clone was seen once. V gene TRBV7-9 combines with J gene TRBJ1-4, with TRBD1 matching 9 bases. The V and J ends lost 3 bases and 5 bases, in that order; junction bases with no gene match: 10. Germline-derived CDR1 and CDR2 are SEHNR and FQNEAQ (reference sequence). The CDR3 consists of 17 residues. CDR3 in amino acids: CASSFSRTGARNEKLFF. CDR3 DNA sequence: TGTGCCAGCAGCTTTTCCCGGACAGGGGCGCGAAATGAAAAACTGTTTTTT.

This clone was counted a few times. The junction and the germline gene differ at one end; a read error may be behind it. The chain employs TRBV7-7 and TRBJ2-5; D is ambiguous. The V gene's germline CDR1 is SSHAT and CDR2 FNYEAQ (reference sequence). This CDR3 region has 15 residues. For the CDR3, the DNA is TGTGCTAGCAGCTTACTTGGGTCGACACGAGAGACCCAGTACTTC. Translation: CASSLLGSTRETQYF.

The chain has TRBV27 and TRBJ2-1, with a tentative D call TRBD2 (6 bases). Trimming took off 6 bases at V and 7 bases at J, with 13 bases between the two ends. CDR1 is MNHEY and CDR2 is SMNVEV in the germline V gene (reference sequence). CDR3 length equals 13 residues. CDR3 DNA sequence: TGTGCCAGCAGACGGACTAACGGTAATGAGCAGTTCTTC. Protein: CASRRTNGNEQFF.

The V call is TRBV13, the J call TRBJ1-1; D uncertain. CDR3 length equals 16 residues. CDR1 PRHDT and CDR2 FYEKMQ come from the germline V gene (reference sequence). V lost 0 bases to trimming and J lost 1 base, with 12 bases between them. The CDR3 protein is CASSLGGGTPNTEAFF. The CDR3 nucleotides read TGTGCCAGCAGCTTAGGCGGCGGAACACCGAACACTGAAGCTTTCTTT.

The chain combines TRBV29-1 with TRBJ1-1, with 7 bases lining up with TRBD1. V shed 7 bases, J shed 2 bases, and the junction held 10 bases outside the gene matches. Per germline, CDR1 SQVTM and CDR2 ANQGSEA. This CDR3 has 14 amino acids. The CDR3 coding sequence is TGCAGCGGATCCGGGACAGCCTCCAACACTGAAGCTTTCTTT. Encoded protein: CSGSGTASNTEAFF.

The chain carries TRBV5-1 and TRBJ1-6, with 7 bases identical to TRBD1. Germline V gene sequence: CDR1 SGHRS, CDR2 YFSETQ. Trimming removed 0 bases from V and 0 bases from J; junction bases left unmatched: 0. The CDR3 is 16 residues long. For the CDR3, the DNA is TGCGCCAGCAGCTTGGGGACAGGCTCCTATAATTCACCCCTCCACTTT. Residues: CASSLGTGSYNSPLHF.

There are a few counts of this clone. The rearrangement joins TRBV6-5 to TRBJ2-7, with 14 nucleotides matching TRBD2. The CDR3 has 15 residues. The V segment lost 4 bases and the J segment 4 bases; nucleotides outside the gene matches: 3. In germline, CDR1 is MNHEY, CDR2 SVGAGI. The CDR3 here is CASSSRLAGGYEQYF. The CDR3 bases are TGTGCCAGCAGTTCGCGACTAGCGGGAGGGTACGAGCAGTACTTC.

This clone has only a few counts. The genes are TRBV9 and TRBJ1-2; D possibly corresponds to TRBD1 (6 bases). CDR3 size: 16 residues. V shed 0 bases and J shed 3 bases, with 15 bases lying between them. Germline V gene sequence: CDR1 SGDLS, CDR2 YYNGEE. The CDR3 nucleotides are TGTGCCAGCAGCGTAGATGCCTACAGGGATCACTATGGCTACACCTTC. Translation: CASSVDAYRDHYGYTF.

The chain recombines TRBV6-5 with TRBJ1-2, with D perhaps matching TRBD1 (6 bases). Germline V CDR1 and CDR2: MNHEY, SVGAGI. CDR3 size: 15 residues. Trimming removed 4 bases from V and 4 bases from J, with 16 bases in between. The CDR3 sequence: CASSLLLGAGYGYTF. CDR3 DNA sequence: TGTGCCAGCAGTTTACTCCTGGGGGCCGGCTATGGCTACACCTTC.

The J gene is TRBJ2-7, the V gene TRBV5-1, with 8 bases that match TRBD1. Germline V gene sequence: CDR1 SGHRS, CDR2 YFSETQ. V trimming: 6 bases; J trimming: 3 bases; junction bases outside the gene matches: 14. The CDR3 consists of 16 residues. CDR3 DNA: TGCGCCAGCAAAGAATCTCCCGGGACAGGCGTCTACGAGCAGTACTTC. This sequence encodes CASKESPGTGVYEQYF.

CDR3 DNA sequence: TGTGCCAGCAGCTTGCCCCCGCGACTAAACAATGAGCAGTTCTTC. Its translation is CASSLPPRLNNEQFF. This chain uses TRBV7-2 with TRBJ2-1; D is possibly TRBD2 (5 bases). Per germline, CDR1 SGHTA and CDR2 FQGNSA. The V end was cut by 3 bases, the J end by 5 bases, with 14 bases between. The CDR3 contains 15 residues.

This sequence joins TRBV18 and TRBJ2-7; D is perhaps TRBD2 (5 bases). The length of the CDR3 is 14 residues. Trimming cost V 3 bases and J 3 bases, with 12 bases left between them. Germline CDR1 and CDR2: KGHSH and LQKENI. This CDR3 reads CASSPPSGIYEQYF. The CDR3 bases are TGTGCCAGCTCACCCCCCTCGGGAATCTACGAGCAGTACTTC.

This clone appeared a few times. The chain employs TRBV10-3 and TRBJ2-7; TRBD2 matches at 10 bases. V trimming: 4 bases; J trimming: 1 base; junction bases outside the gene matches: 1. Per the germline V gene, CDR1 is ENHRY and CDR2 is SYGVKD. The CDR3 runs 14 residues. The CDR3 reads CAISGTSGSYEQYF. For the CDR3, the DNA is TGTGCCATCAGTGGGACTAGCGGTTCCTACGAGCAGTACTTC.

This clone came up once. The CDR3, as DNA: TGTGCCAACGAAGCAAACTCCTACGAGCAGTACTTC. Translated, it gives CANEANSYEQYF. The chain has TRBV6-5 and TRBJ2-7; D is unresolved. The length of the CDR3 is 12 residues. Germline V gene sequence: CDR1 MNHEY, CDR2 SVGAGI. The V end lost 10 bases, the J end lost 0 bases, and 10 bases lay between the germline ends.

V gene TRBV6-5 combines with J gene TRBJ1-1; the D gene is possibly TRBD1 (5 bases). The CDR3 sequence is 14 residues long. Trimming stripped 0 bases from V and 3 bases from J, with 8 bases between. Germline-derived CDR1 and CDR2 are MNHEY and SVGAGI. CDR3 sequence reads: CASSYSGGHTEAFF. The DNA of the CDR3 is TGTGCCAGCAGTTACTCCGGGGGACACACTGAAGCTTTCTTT.